What follows are 25 T cell receptor beta chains derived from one specimen sequenced in a study of pediatric ulcerative colitis. Assay used: immunoSEQ multiplex PCR; TCRdb lists only in-frame clones, some missing. The data contain about 4,600 clones, more than 80% of them singletons. Sample: blood. These receptors were taken from a boy aged 5 to 17 who was a control in a study of pediatric ulcerative colitis.

This chain joins TRBV9 and TRBJ1-2, with D unresolved. V lost 3 bases and J 3 bases, leaving 9 bases between the germline ends. This CDR3 comprises 13 residues. Germline CDR1 and CDR2: SGDLS and YYNGEE. The CDR3 DNA follows: TGTGCCAGCAGCGAAACACTGGACTATGGCTACACCTTC. This gives the protein CASSETLDYGYTF.

The CDR3 DNA sequence: TGTGCCAGCAGCTTAAAGGACAGGGAGGACATTCAGTACTTC. It codes for CASSLKDREDIQYF. This chain connects TRBV7-9 to TRBJ2-4; 8 bases fit TRBD1. Germline CDR1 SEHNR, CDR2 FQNEAQ (reference sequence). The ends lost 2 bases at V and 8 bases at J; junction bases unmatched: 5. CDR3 length: 14 residues.

The J gene is TRBJ2-5, the V gene TRBV11-2; D not resolved. V dropped 2 bases and J dropped 6 bases, with 13 bases sitting between them. Germline V gene lookup returns CDR1 SGHAT and CDR2 FQNNGV. The CDR3 covers 14 residues. The CDR3 loop reads CASSLPDLEKTQYF. The CDR3 coding sequence is TGTGCCAGCAGCTTACCCGACCTGGAAAAGACCCAGTACTTC.

This clone has a single count. This chain joins TRBV6-6 and TRBJ2-1, with 9 bases identical to TRBD2. The V gene end was trimmed by 0 bases and the J gene end by 7 bases; junction bases not matched to a gene: 1. CDR1 is MNHNY, CDR2 SVGAGI, per germline (reference sequence). CDR3 size: 14 residues. In DNA, the CDR3 is TGTGCCAGCAGTTACTCTGCGGGAGGGAATGAGCAGTTCTTC. It encodes CASSYSAGGNEQFF.

This sequence joins TRBV27 and TRBJ2-5; 7 positions match TRBD1. There are 14 residues in the CDR3. The V gene's germline CDR1 is MNHEY and CDR2 SMNVEV (reference sequence). V gave up 3 bases and J gave up 2 bases; unmatched junction bases: 3. The CDR3 sequence is CASSFQGEQETQYF. The CDR3 coding sequence is TGTGCCAGCAGTTTCCAGGGGGAACAAGAGACCCAGTACTTC.

The chain links TRBV5-6 to TRBJ1-5; D is unclear. Germline CDR1 reads SGHDT; CDR2 reads YYEEEE. The V and J ends lost 3 bases and 5 bases respectively, with 9 bases between them. This CDR3 is 13 amino acids long. The CDR3 is CASSWGGYQPQHF. In DNA form, the CDR3 reads TGTGCCAGCAGCTGGGGTGGCTATCAGCCCCAGCATTTT.

This chain links TRBV9 with TRBJ2-1; D remains unclear. V lost 4 bases and J lost 7, with 18 bases in between. This CDR3 region has 15 residues. Looked up from germline, CDR1 is SGDLS and CDR2 is YYNGEE. Here the CDR3 DNA reads TGTGCCAGCAGCTCATCAATAAACACGGAGAATGAGCAGTTCTTC. Encoded protein: CASSSSINTENEQFF.

The rearrangement joins TRBV27 to TRBJ2-7; the match to TRBD2 covers 12 bases. Germline trimming cut 2 bases from V and 7 bases from J; bases unmatched to any gene: 12. CDR3 size: 17 residues. Germline V gene sequence: CDR1 MNHEY, CDR2 SMNVEV (reference sequence). As DNA, the CDR3 is TGTGCCAGCAGTTTAGGGCTAACTAGCGGGAGGTCTTGGGAGCAGTACTTC. This translates into CASSLGLTSGRSWEQYF.

V is TRBV4-1 and J is TRBJ2-5; 8 bases fit TRBD2. Germline V lookup: CDR1 MGHRA, CDR2 YSYEKL. J lost 3 bases, V lost 2 bases, and 2 bases had no gene match. The CDR3 is 14 residues long. CDR3 region: CASSQLTSEETQYF. CDR3 DNA: TGCGCCAGCAGCCAATTGACTAGCGAAGAGACCCAGTACTTC.

The chain couples TRBV28 to TRBJ2-1; 7 nucleotides agree with TRBD1. Trimming removed 8 bases from V and 0 bases from J; junction bases left unmatched: 4. This CDR3 spans 14 amino acids. Germline V gene sequence: CDR1 MDHEN, CDR2 SYDVKM. The CDR3 DNA follows: TGTGCCAGCGTCGCAGGGGGCTCCTACAATGAGCAGTTCTTC. Translating it yields CASVAGGSYNEQFF. Based on the CDR3 plus reference TRBV28 and TRBJ2-1, the full variable domain is DVKVTQSSRYLVKRTGEKVFLECVQDMDHENMFWYRQDPGLGLRLIYFSYDVKMKEKGDIPEGYSVSREKKERFSLILESASTNQTSMYLCASVAGGSYNEQFFGPGTRLTVL.

This sequence joins TRBV28 and TRBJ1-2; 7 nucleotides align to TRBD1. Germline V gene sequence: CDR1 MDHEN, CDR2 SYDVKM. This CDR3 is 14 amino acids long. V trimming: 0 bases; J trimming: 8 bases; junction bases outside the gene matches: 6. CDR3 region: CASSLWARGDGYTF. The CDR3 nucleotides read TGTGCCAGCAGTTTATGGGCCAGGGGGGACGGCTACACCTTC.

CDR3: CATRDREMNTEAFF. CDR3 sequence (DNA): TGTGCCACCAGGGACAGGGAAATGAACACTGAAGCTTTCTTT. This sequence joins TRBV19 and TRBJ1-1; 9 bases are a match to TRBD1. The CDR3 is 14 residues long. The V and J ends lost 10 bases and 0 bases, in that order; junction bases with no gene match: 6. Germline CDR1 is LNHDA and CDR2 is SQIVND (reference sequence).

The chain links TRBV5-1 to TRBJ2-2, with a tentative D call TRBD2 (6 bases). CDR3 length: 14 residues. Between the trimmed V and J ends, which lost 4 bases and 1 base, there was a span of 8 bases. CDR1 is SGHRS, CDR2 YFSETQ, per germline. The CDR3 region has the DNA TGCGCCAGCAGCGTTAGCGGGAACACCGGGGAGCTGTTTTTT. The encoded protein is CASSVSGNTGELFF.

The V gene is TRBV6-5, the J gene TRBJ2-2; TRBD2 aligns across 8 bases. The CDR3 is 16 residues long. Germline V CDR1 and CDR2: MNHEY, SVGAGI. V lost 0 bases and J lost 5; bases outside the gene matches: 5. Here the CDR3 DNA reads TGTGCCAGCAGTTACTCTCGCGGGAGGCGGACCGGGGAGCTGTTTTTT. This codes for CASSYSRGRRTGELFF.

The V gene is TRBV7-8, the J gene TRBJ2-3, with D perhaps matching TRBD1 (5 bases). V dropped 4 bases and J dropped 0 bases, with 8 bases sitting between them. CDR3 length: 14 residues. The germline V gene encodes CDR1 SGHVS and CDR2 FQNEAQ. This CDR3 reads CASSSDKSTDTQYF. The CDR3 bases are TGTGCCAGCAGCTCGGACAAAAGCACAGATACGCAGTATTTT.

This clone was detected once. The rearrangement uses TRBV19 and TRBJ2-3; D tentatively reads TRBD1 or TRBD2 (5 bases each). CDR1 is LNHDA and CDR2 is SQIVND in the germline V gene (reference sequence). The CDR3 has 17 amino acids. The V gene lost 5 bases and the J gene lost 2 bases, with 20 bases spanning the gap. The CDR3 here is CASSPSGLWGNTDTQYF. The CDR3 bases are TGTGCCAGTAGTCCCAGCGGACTTTGGGGGAACACAGATACGCAGTATTTT.

J is TRBJ2-7 and V is TRBV30; unclear D gene. The V end was cut by 4 bases, the J end by 0 bases, with 10 bases between. CDR1 GTSNPN and CDR2 SVGIG come from the germline V gene (reference sequence). The CDR3 runs to 13 residues. The DNA of the CDR3 is TGTGCCTGGAACTACCAGAGCTCCTACGAGCAGTACTTC. Its translation is CAWNYQSSYEQYF.

Remarks on this clone: The junction and the germline gene differ at one end; a read error may be behind it. This sample includes further DNA sequences coding for the same CDR3. The genes are TRBV7-8 and TRBJ1-5; no clear D gene. This CDR3 spans 15 amino acids. Germline V gene data show CDR1 as SGHVS and CDR2 as FQNEAQ. CDR3 coding DNA: TGTGCCAGCAGCCAGCTCCCCGGGAGCAATCAGCCCCAACATTTT. Residues: CASSQLPGSNQPQHF.

This clone was recorded only once. The junction and the germline gene differ at one end; a read error may be behind it. The CDR3 bases are TGTGCTAGCAGCTTAGCGCGTACTACAGAGACCCAGTACTTC. Residues: CASSLARTTETQYF. The chain recombines TRBV7-7 with TRBJ2-5, with D perhaps matching TRBD2 (5 bases). Germline lookup yields CDR1 SSHAT and CDR2 FNYEAQ (reference sequence). The CDR3 is 14 residues long.

The gene calls are TRBV6-1 and TRBJ2-5, with 8 bases identical to TRBD1. CDR3 length equals 14 residues. Germline loops: CDR1 MNHNS, CDR2 SASEGT. V dropped 6 bases and J dropped 5; count of bases not matched to a gene: 8. CDR3 nucleotide sequence: TGTGCCAGCAGACGGACAGGGTTGATGGAGACCCAGTACTTC. It encodes CASRRTGLMETQYF.

The CDR3 loop is CASSRTGDSNQPQHF. As DNA, the CDR3 is TGTGCCAGCAGTCGGACGGGGGATAGCAATCAGCCCCAGCATTTT. The chain recombines TRBV6-5 with TRBJ1-5; possibly TRBD1 for D (5 bases). The V gene's germline CDR1 is MNHEY and CDR2 SVGAGI. CDR3 length: 15 residues. V lost 5 bases to trimming and J lost 0 bases, with 11 bases between them.

This sequence joins TRBV9 and TRBJ2-1, with TRBD2 identical over 9 bases. CDR3 length: 17 residues. Looked up from germline, CDR1 is SGDLS and CDR2 is YYNGEE. With 2 bases clipped from V and 0 bases from J, the junction kept 6 bases outside the gene matches. CDR3 bases: TGTGCCAGCAGCGTTAGACTAGCGGCGAGCTCCTACAATGAGCAGTTCTTC. It encodes CASSVRLAASSYNEQFF.

This chain links TRBV18 with TRBJ1-2; a weak D match, TRBD1 (6 bases). V shed 1 base and J shed 8 bases, with 11 bases lying between them. The CDR3 totals 13 residues. The germline CDR1 and CDR2 sequences are KGHSH and LQKENI. CDR3 nucleotide sequence: TGTGCCAGCTCACCACGGTCAGGGGAGGGCTACACCTTC. It yields the protein CASSPRSGEGYTF.

The table lists this clone with a count of one. The rearrangement links TRBV10-3 to TRBJ2-7, with 9 bases lining up with TRBD2. J was trimmed by 2 bases and V by 6 bases; bases with no gene match: 2. The CDR3 has 13 amino acids. In germline, CDR1 is ENHRY, CDR2 SYGVKD. CDR3 amino acids: CAIREREAYEQYF. As DNA, the CDR3 is TGTGCCATCAGAGAGCGGGAGGCCTACGAGCAGTACTTC.

This chain uses TRBV11-1 with TRBJ2-2; D is uncertain. This CDR3 contains 14 residues. V was shortened by 4 bases and J by 3 bases, with 9 bases between the two germline ends. Germline V gene data show CDR1 as SGHAT and CDR2 as FQDESV (reference sequence). The CDR3 DNA reads TGTGCCAGCAGCTACCGACCGGACACCGGGGAGCTGTTTTTT. This translates into CASSYRPDTGELFF. The variable domain in full, completed from reference TRBV11-1 and TRBJ2-2, reads EAEVAQSPRYKITEKSQAVAFWCDPISGHATLYWYRQILGQGPELLVQFQDESVVDDSQLPKDRFSAERLKGVDSTLKIQPAELGDSAMYLCASSYRPDTGELFFGEGSRLTVL.